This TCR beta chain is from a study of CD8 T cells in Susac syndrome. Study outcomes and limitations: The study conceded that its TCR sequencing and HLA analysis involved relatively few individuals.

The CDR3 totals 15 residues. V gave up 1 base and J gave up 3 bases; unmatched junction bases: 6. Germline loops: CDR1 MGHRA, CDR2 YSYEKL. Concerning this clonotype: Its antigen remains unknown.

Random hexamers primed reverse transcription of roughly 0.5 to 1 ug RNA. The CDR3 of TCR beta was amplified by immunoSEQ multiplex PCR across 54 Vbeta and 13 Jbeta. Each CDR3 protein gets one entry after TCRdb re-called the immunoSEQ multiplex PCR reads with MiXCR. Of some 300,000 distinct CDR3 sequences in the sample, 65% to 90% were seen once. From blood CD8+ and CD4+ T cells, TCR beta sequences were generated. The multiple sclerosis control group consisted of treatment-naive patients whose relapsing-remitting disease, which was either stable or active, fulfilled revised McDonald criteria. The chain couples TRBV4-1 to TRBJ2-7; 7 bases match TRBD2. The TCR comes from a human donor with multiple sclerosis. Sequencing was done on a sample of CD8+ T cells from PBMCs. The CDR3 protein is CASSQVSGGLYEQYF. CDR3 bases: TGCGCCAGCAGCCAAGTTTCGGGAGGCCTCTACGAGCAGTACTTC.